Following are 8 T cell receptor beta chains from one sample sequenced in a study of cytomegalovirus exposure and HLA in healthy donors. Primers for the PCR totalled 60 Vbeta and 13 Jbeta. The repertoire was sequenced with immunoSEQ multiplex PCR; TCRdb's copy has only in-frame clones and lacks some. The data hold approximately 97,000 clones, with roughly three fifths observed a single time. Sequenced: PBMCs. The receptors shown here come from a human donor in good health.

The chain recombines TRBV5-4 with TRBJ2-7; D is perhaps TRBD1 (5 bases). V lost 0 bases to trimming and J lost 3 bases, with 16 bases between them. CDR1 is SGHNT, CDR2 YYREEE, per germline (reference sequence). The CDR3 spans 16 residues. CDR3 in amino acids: CASSLDRTNINYEQYF. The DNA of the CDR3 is TGTGCCAGCAGCTTGGACCGGACAAATATTAACTACGAGCAGTACTTC.

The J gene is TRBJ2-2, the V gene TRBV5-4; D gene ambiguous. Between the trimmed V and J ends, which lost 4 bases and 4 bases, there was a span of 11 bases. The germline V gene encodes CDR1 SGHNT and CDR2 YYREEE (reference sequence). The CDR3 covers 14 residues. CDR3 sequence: CASSPLYSTGELFF. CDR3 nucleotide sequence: TGTGCCAGCAGCCCCTTATACAGCACCGGGGAGCTGTTTTTT.

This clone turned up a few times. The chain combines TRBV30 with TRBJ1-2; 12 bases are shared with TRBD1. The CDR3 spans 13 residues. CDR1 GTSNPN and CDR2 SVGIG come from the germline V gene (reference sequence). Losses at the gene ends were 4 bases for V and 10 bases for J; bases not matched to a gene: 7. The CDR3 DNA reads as TGTGCCTGGAAGACGGGACAGGGGGCCTCCTACACCTTC. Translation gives CAWKTGQGASYTF.

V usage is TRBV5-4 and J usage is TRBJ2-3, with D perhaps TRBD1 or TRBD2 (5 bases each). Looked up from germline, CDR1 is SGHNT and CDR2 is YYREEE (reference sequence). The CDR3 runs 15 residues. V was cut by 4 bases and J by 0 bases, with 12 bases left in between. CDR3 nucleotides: TGTGCCAGCAGCCTGGGACCAGGCAGCACAGATACGCAGTATTTT. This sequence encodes CASSLGPGSTDTQYF.

This CDR3 reads CASSGGSNVVSLLEQYF. CDR3 in DNA: TGTGCCAGCAGCGGAGGCTCCAATGTAGTATCGCTATTGGAGCAGTACTTC. This chain joins TRBV6-4 and TRBJ2-7; a possible D gene is TRBD2 (5 bases). Germline V gene data show CDR1 as MRHNA and CDR2 as SNTAGT. This CDR3 region has 17 residues. Trimming stripped 6 bases from V and 7 bases from J, with 28 bases between.

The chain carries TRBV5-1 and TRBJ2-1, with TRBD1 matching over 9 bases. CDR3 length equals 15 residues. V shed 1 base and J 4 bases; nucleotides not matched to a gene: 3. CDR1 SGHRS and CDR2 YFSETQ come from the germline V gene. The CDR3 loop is CASSLPGQGYNEQFF. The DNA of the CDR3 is TGCGCCAGCAGCTTGCCGGGACAGGGTTACAATGAGCAGTTCTTC.

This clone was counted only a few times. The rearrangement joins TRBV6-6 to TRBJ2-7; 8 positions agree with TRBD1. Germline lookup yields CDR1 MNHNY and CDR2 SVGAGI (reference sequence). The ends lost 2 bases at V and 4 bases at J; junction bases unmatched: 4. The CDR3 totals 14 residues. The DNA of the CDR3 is TGTGCCAGCAGTTACAATCAGGGGGCTTACGAGCAGTACTTC. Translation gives CASSYNQGAYEQYF.

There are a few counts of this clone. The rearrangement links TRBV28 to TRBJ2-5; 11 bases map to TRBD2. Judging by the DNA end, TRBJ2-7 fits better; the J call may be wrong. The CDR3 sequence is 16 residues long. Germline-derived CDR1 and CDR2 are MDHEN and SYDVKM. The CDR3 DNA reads TGTGCCAGCAGTTTACCGGGACTAGCGGCAAACTACGAGCAGTACTTC. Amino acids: CASSLPGLAANYEQYF.